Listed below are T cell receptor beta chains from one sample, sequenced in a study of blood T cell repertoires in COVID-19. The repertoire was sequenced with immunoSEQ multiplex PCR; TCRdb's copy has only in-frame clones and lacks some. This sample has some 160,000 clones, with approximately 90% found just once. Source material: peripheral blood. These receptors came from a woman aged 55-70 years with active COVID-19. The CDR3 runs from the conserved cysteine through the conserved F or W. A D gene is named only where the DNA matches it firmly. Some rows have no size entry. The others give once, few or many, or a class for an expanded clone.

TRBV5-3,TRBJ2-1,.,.,TGTGCCAGAAGCTTGGTTGGTACCCTAAGCTCCTACAATGAGCAGTTCTTC,CARSLVGTLSSYNEQFF
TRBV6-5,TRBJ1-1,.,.,TGTGCCAGCAGTTACTCCACAGGGATGAACACTGAAGCTTTCTTT,CASSYSTGMNTEAFF
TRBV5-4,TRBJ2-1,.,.,TGTGCCAGCAGCTTGGGGGCGTACTACAATGAGCAGTTCTTC,CASSLGAYYNEQFF
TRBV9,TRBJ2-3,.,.,TGTGCCAGCAGCGTAGCCGTATTCACAGATACGCAGTATTTT,CASSVAVFTDTQYF
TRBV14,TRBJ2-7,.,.,TGTGCCAGCAGCCGACCTACAGGGAACGAGCAGTACTTC,CASSRPTGNEQYF
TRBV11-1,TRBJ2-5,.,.,TGTGCCAGCAGCTTGGGGGGTCGGGAGACCCAGTACTTC,CASSLGGRETQYF
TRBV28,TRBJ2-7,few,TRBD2,TGTGCCAGCAGTTTGCTTGCTAGCGGGAGAGGCAAGCAGTACTTC,CASSLLASGRGKQYF
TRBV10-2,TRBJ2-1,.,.,TGCGCCAGCAATGGCCTTTCCAACTACAATGAGCAGTTCTTC,CASNGLSNYNEQFF
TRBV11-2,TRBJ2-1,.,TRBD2,TGTGCCAGCGTAGTAGCGGGAGGGCCCTATGAGCAGTTCTTC,CASVVAGGPYEQFF
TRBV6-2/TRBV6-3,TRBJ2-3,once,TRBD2,TGTGCCAGCAGTGACCTGCGGGAGGGGGCCGATACGCAGTATTTT,CASSDLREGADTQYF
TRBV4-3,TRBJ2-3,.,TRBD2,TGCGCCAGCAGCCCAGGACTAGCCCCGAGCACAGATACGCAGTATTTT,CASSPGLAPSTDTQYF
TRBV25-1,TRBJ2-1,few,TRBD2,TGTGCCAGCAGTGATGCGGGAGCCGGGGATGAGCAGTTCTTC,CASSDAGAGDEQFF
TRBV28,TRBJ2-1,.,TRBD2,TGTGCCAGCAGTGCACTAGCGGACAATGAGCAGTTCTTC,CASSALADNEQFF
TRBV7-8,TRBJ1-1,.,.,TGTGCCAGCAGTCGCGGACAGACGAACACTGAAGCTTTCTTT,CASSRGQTNTEAFF
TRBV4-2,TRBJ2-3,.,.,TGTGCCAGCAGCCCGTCTGGGGGGTCGGCGCAGTATTTT,CASSPSGGSAQYF
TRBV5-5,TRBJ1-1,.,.,TGTGCCAGCACCCTATCAGAGGGGAACACTGAAGCTTTCTTT,CASTLSEGNTEAFF
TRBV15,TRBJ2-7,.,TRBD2,TGTGCCACCAGCAGAGATCTGTGGAGCGGGACCTCACACTACGAGCAGTACTTC,CATSRDLWSGTSHYEQYF
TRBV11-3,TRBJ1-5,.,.,TGTGCCAGCAGTTGTACAGTTTATAGCAATCAGCCCCAGCATTTT,CASSCTVYSNQPQHF
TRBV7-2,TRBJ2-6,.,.,TGTGCCAGCAGCTCCCGAGCGAGCTCTGGGGCCAACGTCCTGACTTTC,CASSSRASSGANVLTF
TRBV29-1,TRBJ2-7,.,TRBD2,TGCAGCGGCGCTGCGGGAGGCCGGCCCTGGGAGCAGTACTTC,CSGAAGGRPWEQYF
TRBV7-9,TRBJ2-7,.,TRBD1,TGTGCCAGCAGCTCCGGACAGGGAAACCACGAGCAGTACTTC,CASSSGQGNHEQYF
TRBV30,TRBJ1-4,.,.,TGTGCCTGGAGTGTACGAGGAAGCCTTAATGAAAAACTGTTTTTT,CAWSVRGSLNEKLFF
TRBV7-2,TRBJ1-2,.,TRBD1,TGTGCCAGCAACACAGGGGCGAAAGGCTACACCTTC,CASNTGAKGYTF
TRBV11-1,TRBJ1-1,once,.,TGTGCCAGCAGCTTGGGGGCGAACACTGAAGCTTTCTTT,CASSLGANTEAFF
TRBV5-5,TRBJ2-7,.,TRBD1,TGTGCCAGCAGCTGGGGACAGGAAAGCTCCTACGAGCAGTACTTC,CASSWGQESSYEQYF
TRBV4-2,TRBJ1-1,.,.,TGTGCCAGCAGCCAAGATCCAATAAGACAAAATTATGGAACTGAAGCTTTCTTT,CASSQDPIRQNYGTEAFF
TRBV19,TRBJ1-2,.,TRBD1,TGTGCCAGTAGTACGGGGACAGGGGGCAGCTATGGCTACACCTTC,CASSTGTGGSYGYTF
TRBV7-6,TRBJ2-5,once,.,TGTGCCAGCAGCTCACAGGGTAGAAAGACCCAGTACTTC,CASSSQGRKTQYF
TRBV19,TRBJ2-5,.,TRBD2,TGTGCCAGCCGGACTAGCGGGAGGGCAGGGGAGACCCAGTACTTC,CASRTSGRAGETQYF
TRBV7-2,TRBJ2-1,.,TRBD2,TGTGCCAGCAGCTTAGTCTCTGGGAGGGTAAATGAGCAGTTCTTC,CASSLVSGRVNEQFF
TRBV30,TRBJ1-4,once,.,TGTGCCTGGAGTGGACAGTCTAATGAAAAACTGTTTTTT,CAWSGQSNEKLFF
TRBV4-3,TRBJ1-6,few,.,TGCGCCAGCAGCCAAGTGAGTCAGGGTTCACCCCTCCACTTT,CASSQVSQGSPLHF
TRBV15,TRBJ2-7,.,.,TGTGCCACCAGCAGATCCAGGGATTTTAACGAGCAGTACTTC,CATSRSRDFNEQYF
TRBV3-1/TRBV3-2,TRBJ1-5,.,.,TGTGCCAGCAGCCGCCCAGCGGGCAGGGACAATCAGCCCCAGCATTTT,CASSRPAGRDNQPQHF
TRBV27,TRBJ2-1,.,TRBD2,TGTGCCAGCAGTTTAGGGCGGGAGTCTATCCATGAGCAGTTCTTC,CASSLGRESIHEQFF
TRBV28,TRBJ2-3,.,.,TGTGCCAGCAGTTTAGCAGGGACACCCACAGATACGCAGTATTTT,CASSLAGTPTDTQYF
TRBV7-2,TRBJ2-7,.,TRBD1,TGTGCCAGCAGCCCGGACAGGGATCTTTTCTACGAGCAGTACTTC,CASSPDRDLFYEQYF
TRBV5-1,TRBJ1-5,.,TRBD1,TGCGCCAGCAGCTTGGGAACAGGGGAGCGGCAGCCCCAGCATTTT,CASSLGTGERQPQHF
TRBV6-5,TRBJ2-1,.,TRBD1,TGTGCCAGCAGTTCCGGGACAGGGAGAAATGAGCAGTTCTTC,CASSSGTGRNEQFF
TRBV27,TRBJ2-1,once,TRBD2,TGTGCCAGCATCTCGGCGGGGGACTACAATGAGCAGTTCTTC,CASISAGDYNEQFF
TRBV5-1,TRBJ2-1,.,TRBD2,TGCGCCAGCAGCTGGGGGCCCTTAGCGGGAGGCCACAATGAGCAGTTCTTC,CASSWGPLAGGHNEQFF
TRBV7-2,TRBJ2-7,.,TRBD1,TGTGCCAGCAGCTTAAGGGCGACAGGGGGTAGGGACGAGCAGTACTTC,CASSLRATGGRDEQYF
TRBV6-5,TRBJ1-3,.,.,TGTGCCAGCAGGAAAACGACAGGCTCTGGAAACACCATATATTTT,CASRKTTGSGNTIYF
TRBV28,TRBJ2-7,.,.,TGTGCCAGCAGGGAACCTTTGGGGCGCTACAATTTC,CASREPLGRYNF
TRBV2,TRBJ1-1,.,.,TGTGCCACGTCTTCCGGGGGACGAGCTTTCTTT,CATSSGGRAFF
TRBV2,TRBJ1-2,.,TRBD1,TGTGCCAGCCAGGGGGACAGGGGGCAAAGAGGCTACACCTTC,CASQGDRGQRGYTF
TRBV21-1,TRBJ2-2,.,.,TGTGCCAGCAGCAAGTGGCTAGCGACCGGGGAGCTGTTTTTT,CASSKWLATGELFF
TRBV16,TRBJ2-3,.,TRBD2,TGTGCCAGCAGCCAATCGTTGACTAGCGGGATCACAGATACGCAGTATTTT,CASSQSLTSGITDTQYF
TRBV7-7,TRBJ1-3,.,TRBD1,TGTGCTAGCAGCTTAGATACAGGGGTGGCATACGGAAACACCATATATTTT,CASSLDTGVAYGNTIYF
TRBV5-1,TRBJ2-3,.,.,TGCGCCAGCAGCTTGCCCTCGGGCGGAGGATCAGATACGCAGTATTTT,CASSLPSGGGSDTQYF